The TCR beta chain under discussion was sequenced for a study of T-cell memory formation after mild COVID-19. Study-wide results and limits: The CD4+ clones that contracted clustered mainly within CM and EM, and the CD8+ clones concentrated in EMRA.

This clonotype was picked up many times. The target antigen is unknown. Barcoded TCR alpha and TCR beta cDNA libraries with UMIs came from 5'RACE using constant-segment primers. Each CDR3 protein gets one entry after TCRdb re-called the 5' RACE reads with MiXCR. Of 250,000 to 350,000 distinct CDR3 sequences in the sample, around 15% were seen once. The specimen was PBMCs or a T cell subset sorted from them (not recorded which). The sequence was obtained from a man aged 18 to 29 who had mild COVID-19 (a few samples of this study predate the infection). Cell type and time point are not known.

The CDR3 is CASSYSIVGGGTEAFF. DNA of the CDR3: TGTGCCAGCAGTTACTCGATTGTTGGCGGTGGCACTGAAGCTTTCTTT. V is TRBV6-5 and J is TRBJ1-1; D unresolved. CDR3 length: 16 residues. Trimming took 0 bases from V and 4 from J, leaving 15 bases between them. In germline, CDR1 is MNHEY, CDR2 SVGAGI.